Sequencing of this T cell receptor (beta chain) was carried out in a study of T cell repertoires in cytomegalovirus infection. General study results and limits: Frequencies of public TCR beta families were cumulated, and this identified carriers of CMV plus the relevant HLA.

The J segment lost 3 bases and the V segment lost 7 bases, leaving 11 bases of the junction unmatched. This CDR3 spans 15 amino acids. Germline V CDR1 and CDR2: SEHNR, FQNEAQ (reference sequence). TCRdb re-analysed the reads in MiXCR, keeping a single row per CDR3 protein. The sample lists about 920,000 distinct CDR3 sequences, approximately 32% occurring once. A word on this clonotype: Its antigen remains unknown. Just one base apart from a much larger clone, this may be a read error.

The input for sequencing was cultured CD8+ T cells from PBMCs, taken from culture after CMV antigen stimulation. This chain connects TRBV7-9 to TRBJ1-1; 7 positions agree with TRBD1. This TCR derives from a human donor in good health (CMV status not recorded). Some clones in this sample may be carry-over from other donors' samples. CDR3 sequence: CASNYTRGLDTEAFF. The CDR3 DNA is TGTGCCAGCAACTACACAAGGGGGCTGGACACTGAAGCTTTCTTT.